Following are 23 T cell receptor beta chains from one sample sequenced in a study of technical replicates of blood from a few donors. Produced via immunoSEQ multiplex PCR; TCRdb's table is partial and in-frame only. The table shows approximately 73,000 clones, with 85% to 95% occurring only once. Sequenced input: T cells isolated from PBMCs. These receptors originate from a human donor in good health.

V usage is TRBV6-5 and J usage is TRBJ2-4; possible D gene TRBD1, 5 bases. Germline values: CDR1 MNHEY, CDR2 SVGAGI. The CDR3 extends over 12 amino acids. Between the trimmed V and J ends, which lost 2 bases and 9 bases, there was a span of 8 bases. CDR3: CASSYQGSIQYF. CDR3 DNA: TGTGCCAGCAGTTACCAGGGAAGCATTCAGTACTTC.

Concerning this clone itself: One junction end does not reproduce the germline sequence, and a read error may be involved. V is TRBV5-1 and J is TRBJ2-2, with 9 nucleotides matching TRBD2. CDR1 is SGHRS, CDR2 YFSETQ, per germline. CDR3 size: 16 residues. The DNA for the CDR3 is TGCGTCAGCAGCCCCCTAGCGGGATCGCTGACCGGGGAGCTGTTTTTT. This gives the protein CVSSPLAGSLTGELFF.

The DNA for the CDR3 is TGTGCCAGCAGTTACAGCCGACTAGCGGGCAATGAGCAGTTCTTC. Translating it yields CASSYSRLAGNEQFF. J is TRBJ2-1 and V is TRBV6-6; 10 nucleotides match TRBD2. CDR1 and CDR2 (germline): MNHNY, SVGAGI (reference sequence). The CDR3 is made up of 15 amino acids. The trim removed 2 bases at V and 6 bases at J, leaving 4 bases unmatched.

The chain couples TRBV6-6 to TRBJ2-1; possible D gene TRBD1, 7 bases. There are 14 residues in the CDR3. Germline V lookup: CDR1 MNHNY, CDR2 SVGAGI (reference sequence). Trimming pared 8 bases from V and 6 bases from J, leaving 17 bases between. CDR3 coding DNA: TGTGCCAGCTCCCTACCGCAGGGGGGCAATGAGCAGTTCTTC. Translation: CASSLPQGGNEQFF.

This chain connects TRBV4-3 to TRBJ2-3; D is possibly TRBD2 (6 bases). Germline V CDR1 and CDR2: LGHNA, YSLEER. The V and J ends lost 4 bases and 4 bases respectively, with 18 bases between them. CDR3 length: 16 amino acids. In nucleotides, the CDR3 is TGCGCCAGCAGCCGAGAGTGGGGGGACTTTTCAGATACGCAGTATTTT. As protein: CASSREWGDFSDTQYF.

A single count supports this clone. V and J are TRBV7-8 and TRBJ1-5, with a tentative D call TRBD1 (6 bases). Germline values: CDR1 SGHVS, CDR2 FQNEAQ. CDR3 length equals 15 residues. The germline V and J ends were trimmed by 3 bases and 7 bases, with 16 bases remaining between them. The CDR3 sequence is CASSLTQGLLQPQHF. The CDR3 DNA is TGTGCCAGCAGCTTGACGCAGGGGCTCCTCCAGCCCCAGCATTTT.

This clone was found once. The DNA of the CDR3 is TGTGCCAGCAGCGTAGGAAAAGGGGCCGTCGTTAATGAAAAACTGTTTTTT. This sequence encodes CASSVGKGAVVNEKLFF. V and J are TRBV9 and TRBJ1-4, with D tentatively TRBD1 (5 bases). The CDR3 has 17 residues. CDR1 is SGDLS, CDR2 YYNGEE, per germline. Trimming cost V 0 bases and J 4 bases, with 16 bases left between them.

This chain links TRBV11-2 with TRBJ2-7; 9 bases match TRBD2. V was clipped by 3 bases and J by 4 bases; unmatched bases: 4. Per the germline V gene, CDR1 is SGHAT and CDR2 is FQNNGV. The CDR3 sequence is 14 residues long. The CDR3 DNA sequence: TGTGCCAGCAGCTTGGGTAGCGGGAGATACGAGCAGTACTTC. Protein product: CASSLGSGRYEQYF. Full variable domain (missing parts from reference TRBV11-2 and TRBJ2-7): EAGVAQSPRYKIIEKRQSVAFWCNPISGHATLYWYQQILGQGPKLLIQFQNNGVVDDSQLPKDRFSAERLKGVDSTLKIQPAKLEDSAVYLCASSLGSGRYEQYFGPGTRLTVT.

The rearrangement joins TRBV2 to TRBJ2-5; D is undetermined. The CDR3 is 13 residues long. The germline CDR1 and CDR2 sequences are SNHLY and FYNNEI. The V end was cut by 7 bases, the J end by 2 bases, with 11 bases between. The CDR3 sequence: CASMRPPQETQYF. The CDR3 nucleotides are TGTGCCAGCATGAGGCCTCCTCAAGAGACCCAGTACTTC. The full variable domain, rest sourced from reference TRBV2 and TRBJ2-5, is EPEVTQTPSHQVTQMGQEVILRCVPISNHLYFYWYRQILGQKVEFLVSFYNNEISEKSEIFDDQFSVERPDGSNFTLKIRSTKLEDSAMYFCASMRPPQETQYFGPGTRLLVL.

V gene TRBV2 combines with J gene TRBJ2-5; 9 bases are shared with TRBD2. The CDR3 has 15 amino acids. Germline assignment: CDR1 SNHLY and CDR2 FYNNEI. The V gene end was trimmed by 5 bases and the J gene end by 4 bases; junction bases not matched to a gene: 8. DNA for the CDR3: TGTGCCAGCAGTCAAACTCCGGGACTAGCAGAGACCCAGTACTTC. Translation: CASSQTPGLAETQYF. Variable domain in full (rest from reference TRBV2 and TRBJ2-5): EPEVTQTPSHQVTQMGQEVILRCVPISNHLYFYWYRQILGQKVEFLVSFYNNEISEKSEIFDDQFSVERPDGSNFTLKIRSTKLEDSAMYFCASSQTPGLAETQYFGPGTRLLVL.

This clone has just one count. The gene calls are TRBV27 and TRBJ2-7; the match to TRBD2 covers 8 bases. The CDR3 has 14 residues. Germline V gene sequence: CDR1 MNHEY, CDR2 SMNVEV (reference sequence). The ends lost 2 bases at V and 5 bases at J; junction bases unmatched: 5. The CDR3 region is CASSLQRELNEQYF. The CDR3 nucleotides read TGTGCCAGCAGTTTACAGCGGGAGCTCAACGAGCAGTACTTC.

This chain links TRBV19 with TRBJ1-1; 8 bases are shared with TRBD1. The CDR3 consists of 13 residues. J gave up 5 bases and V 6 bases, and 5 bases lay outside the gene matches. The V gene's germline CDR1 is LNHDA and CDR2 SQIVND (reference sequence). The CDR3 loop reads CASSGQGITEAFF. Written as DNA, the CDR3 is TGTGCCAGTAGCGGACAGGGTATTACTGAAGCTTTCTTT.

This clone was counted only a few times. J is TRBJ2-3 and V is TRBV29-1; maybe TRBD1 (5 bases). This CDR3 is 14 amino acids long. CDR1 and CDR2 from the germline V gene are SQVTM and ANQGSEA. CDR3 nucleotides: TGCAGTACGGGCCAGGGCGCCCCCACAGATACGCAGTATTTT. Translation gives CSTGQGAPTDTQYF.

The chain links TRBV15 to TRBJ1-2; 8 bases agree with TRBD1. From germline, CDR1 is LNHNV and CDR2 YYDKDF (reference sequence). The CDR3 is made up of 15 amino acids. Losses at the gene ends were 0 bases for V and 8 bases for J; bases not matched to a gene: 8. In DNA, the CDR3 is TGTGCCACCAGCAGAGACCTCCAGGGGGCGCAAGGCTACACCTTC. Its translation is CATSRDLQGAQGYTF.

The chain joins TRBV30 to TRBJ2-7; the D gene is possibly TRBD2 (5 bases). V was pared by 0 bases and J by 2 bases, with 8 bases between. Germline V gives CDR1 GTSNPN, CDR2 SVGIG (reference sequence). This CDR3 contains 13 residues. Here the CDR3 DNA reads TGTGCCTGGAGTGTAGGGAGACCCTACGAGCAGTACTTC. Protein: CAWSVGRPYEQYF.

This clone is a singleton in its sample. The chain employs TRBV6-1 and TRBJ1-1, with D perhaps matching TRBD1 (6 bases). V was pared by 0 bases and J by 1 base, with 15 bases between. Germline V gene lookup returns CDR1 MNHNS and CDR2 SASEGT. There are 17 residues in the CDR3. The CDR3: CASSEAQYRVKNTEAFF. The CDR3 DNA follows: TGTGCCAGCAGTGAAGCACAATACAGGGTTAAGAACACTGAAGCTTTCTTT.

The J gene is TRBJ2-2, the V gene TRBV2; the D is unclear. The germline CDR1 and CDR2 sequences are SNHLY and FYNNEI. The CDR3 extends over 15 amino acids. Trimming took 3 bases from V and 0 from J, leaving 8 bases between them. In nucleotides, the CDR3 is TGTGCCAGCAGTGATTTACTCCCGAACACCGGGGAGCTGTTTTTT. This gives the protein CASSDLLPNTGELFF. Variable domain in full (rest from reference TRBV2 and TRBJ2-2): EPEVTQTPSHQVTQMGQEVILRCVPISNHLYFYWYRQILGQKVEFLVSFYNNEISEKSEIFDDQFSVERPDGSNFTLKIRSTKLEDSAMYFCASSDLLPNTGELFFGEGSRLTVL.

V usage is TRBV9 and J usage is TRBJ2-5, with 12 positions matching TRBD2. CDR3 length: 15 residues. Per germline, CDR1 SGDLS and CDR2 YYNGEE. The V segment lost 0 bases and the J segment 5 bases; nucleotides outside the gene matches: 2. The CDR3 protein is CASSVVGLAGETQYF. The DNA for the CDR3 is TGTGCCAGCAGCGTAGTGGGACTAGCGGGCGAGACCCAGTACTTC.

The CDR3 DNA follows: TGTGCCTGGAGTGTCCCTGGAGTTAGCGGGAGGGCCTACGAGCAGTACTTC. Its translation: CAWSVPGVSGRAYEQYF. The genes are TRBV30 and TRBJ2-7, with 11 bases aligning to TRBD2. Losses at the gene ends were 0 bases for V and 2 bases for J; bases not matched to a gene: 9. This CDR3 has 17 residues. The germline V gene encodes CDR1 GTSNPN and CDR2 SVGIG (reference sequence).

The chain employs TRBV11-1 and TRBJ1-1; D remains unclear. Germline lookup yields CDR1 SGHAT and CDR2 FQDESV (reference sequence). The CDR3 contains 14 residues. Trimming shortened V by 2 bases and J by 5 bases, and 12 bases separated the two germline ends. CDR3 loop: CASSLRTGGTEAFF. CDR3 nucleotides: TGTGCCAGCAGCTTACGGACGGGAGGGACTGAAGCTTTCTTT.

This sequence joins TRBV7-2 and TRBJ2-1, with 9 nucleotides matching TRBD2. Germline trimming cut 2 bases from V and 8 bases from J; bases unmatched to any gene: 13. Germline values: CDR1 SGHTA, CDR2 FQGNSA. The CDR3 covers 17 residues. For the CDR3, the DNA is TGTGCCAGCAGCTTATTAGGCGGGGGGCTAGCGGGGCATGAGCAGTTCTTC. Residues: CASSLLGGGLAGHEQFF.

This chain links TRBV6-5 with TRBJ2-1, with 13 bases fitting TRBD2. Per the germline V gene, CDR1 is MNHEY and CDR2 is SVGAGI. CDR3 length equals 15 residues. Trimming at V came to 4 bases and at J to 7 bases, leaving 4 bases not matched to a gene. CDR3 sequence (DNA): TGTGCCAGCAGTTTCGGACTAGCGGGGGCGAATGAGCAGTTCTTC. The encoded protein is CASSFGLAGANEQFF.

CDR3 residues: CASSQGAVEQFF. CDR3 in DNA: TGTGCCAGCAGCCAGGGGGCTGTTGAGCAGTTCTTC. The chain has TRBV7-6 and TRBJ2-1; TRBD1 matches at 8 bases. The ends lost 5 bases at V and 9 bases at J; junction bases unmatched: 3. The CDR3 extends over 12 amino acids. Germline assignment: CDR1 SGHVS and CDR2 FNYEAQ.